Shown below are 2 T cell receptor beta chains from a single sample sequenced in a study of CD8 T cells in ankylosing spondylitis. The antigens these receptors bind are not known. A single record per CDR3 protein comes from TCRdb applying MiXCR to the 5' RACE reads. This table has over 600,000 distinct CDR3 sequences, around 20% appearing once. Findings and limits, study-wide: Ankylosing spondylitis blood appeared to carry a characteristic TCR beta motif of several highly homologous variants.

Sequencing was carried out using blood, either unsorted or a sorted T cell fraction (not recorded which). The receptors shown here come from a male donor with ankylosing spondylitis.

CDR3 sequence reads: CASSLTTGGGYTF. In DNA form, the CDR3 reads TGTGCCAGCAGCTTAACAACAGGGGGAGGCTACACCTTC. The genes are TRBV7-3 and TRBJ1-2; 8 bases are shared with TRBD1. V shed 0 bases and J 8 bases; nucleotides not matched to a gene: 2. The CDR3 has 13 residues. Germline CDR1 is SGHTA and CDR2 is FQGTGA.

The V gene is TRBV10-3, the J gene TRBJ2-2; D may be TRBD1 (6 bases). Germline V lookup: CDR1 ENHRY, CDR2 SYGVKD. The CDR3 covers 14 residues. V lost 5 bases to trimming and J lost 5 bases, with 12 bases between them. CDR3 DNA sequence: TGTGCCATCAGTCCCACAGGGAAAACCGGGGAGCTGTTTTTT. Translation: CAISPTGKTGELFF.